The 18 T cell receptor beta chains below all came from one sample that was sequenced in a study of identical twins (dated by TCRdb to between 2015 and 2016). Libraries were built with 5' RACE. Sequencing was carried out with an Illumina HiSeq 2000. TCRdb handled the public reads itself, with Q25 trimming in fastp and clone calling in MiXCR, and kept productive beta chains. Rows are unified per CDR3 protein, each entry keeping the most common DNA and genes. The sample has 300,000 to 400,000 distinct CDR3 sequences on record, approximately 9.1% of them singletons. The ten largest clones take up over 7% of the sample. The sequencing sample was made of naive T cells sorted from blood. Reading the label with the study, this specimen's cell subset or site is: cells isolated with a human naive T-cell isolation kit. The receptors originated from a woman aged 50 to 60 in good health.

This clonotype appeared a few times. This chain links TRBV7-2 with TRBJ2-7; D possibly corresponds to TRBD2 (6 bases). V gave up 2 bases and J gave up 3 bases, with 14 bases separating them. The CDR3 runs to 15 residues. CDR1 and CDR2 from the germline V gene are SGHTA and FQGNSA. The CDR3 nucleotides are TGTGCCAGCAGCTTATACTGGGGGACTGGCTACGAGCAGTACTTC. This codes for CASSLYWGTGYEQYF.

This clonotype occurred a few times. The V gene is TRBV5-1, the J gene TRBJ2-1; TRBD1 or TRBD2 may be the D gene (5 bases each). Germline values: CDR1 SGHRS, CDR2 YFSETQ. V lost 4 bases, J lost 6 bases, and 14 bases lay in between. CDR3 size: 14 residues. The CDR3 region is CASSTPGTLNEQFF. The CDR3 DNA is TGCGCCAGCAGCACGCCCGGGACCCTCAATGAGCAGTTCTTC.

This clonotype was recorded a few times. CDR3 nucleotides: TGCGCCAGCAGCTTGGAAGCGGGATGGAACACTGAAGCTTTCTTT. This sequence encodes CASSLEAGWNTEAFF. The chain recombines TRBV5-1 with TRBJ1-1; D remains ambiguous. The CDR3 sequence is 15 residues long. Trimming left V 0 bases short and J 1 base short, with 10 bases between. The germline CDR1 and CDR2 sequences are SGHRS and YFSETQ.

The V and J genes are TRBV5-1 and TRBJ2-1; 8 positions agree with TRBD2. The V segment lost 4 bases and the J segment 0 bases; nucleotides outside the gene matches: 15. The V gene's germline CDR1 is SGHRS and CDR2 YFSETQ. The CDR3 consists of 19 residues. CDR3 in amino acids: CASSPLSGRMGSSYNEQFF. The CDR3 nucleotides are TGCGCCAGCAGCCCCTTAAGCGGGAGAATGGGGAGCTCCTACAATGAGCAGTTCTTC.

Ten or more counts support this clonotype. V is TRBV29-1 and J is TRBJ2-1; D is perhaps TRBD2 (5 bases). Trimming stripped 5 bases from V and 3 bases from J, with 14 bases between. The CDR3 consists of 14 residues. The V gene's germline CDR1 is SQVTM and CDR2 ANQGSEA. The CDR3 loop is CSVIWGVHYNEQFF. In DNA form, the CDR3 reads TGCAGCGTTATATGGGGAGTACACTACAATGAGCAGTTCTTC.

V usage is TRBV20-1 and J usage is TRBJ2-1, with 7 positions matching TRBD2. This CDR3 has 14 amino acids. The germline V gene encodes CDR1 DFQATT and CDR2 SNEGSKA (reference sequence). Trimming cost V 3 bases and J 11 bases; bases outside gene matches: 13. CDR3 residues: CSASLRTSLWQQFF. CDR3 DNA: TGCAGTGCTAGTTTGAGGACTAGTTTGTGGCAGCAGTTCTTC.

This clonotype was counted only a few times. The chain couples TRBV9 to TRBJ2-7; possible D gene TRBD1, 5 bases. CDR1 and CDR2 (germline): SGDLS, YYNGEE. V was clipped by 0 bases and J by 3 bases, with 16 bases between them. The CDR3 has 16 residues. The CDR3 protein is CASSVEPQWQGYEQYF. CDR3 DNA: TGTGCCAGCAGCGTAGAGCCCCAGTGGCAGGGCTACGAGCAGTACTTC.

Points on this clonotype: Relative to the germline gene, one junction end is altered; a read error may explain this. DNA for the CDR3: TGCAGCCTCGATGACACCGAAGCTTTCTTT. Translation: CSLDDTEAFF. The chain recombines TRBV29-1 with TRBJ1-1; D is uncertain. This CDR3 comprises 10 residues. Germline CDR1 reads SQVTM; CDR2 reads ANQGSEA.

This clonotype was observed a single time. The chain recombines TRBV29-1 with TRBJ2-7; 11 positions agree with TRBD2. The CDR3 has 12 amino acids. Looked up from germline, CDR1 is SQVTM and CDR2 is ANQGSEA. V trimming: 4 bases; J trimming: 6 bases; junction bases outside the gene matches: 2. CDR3 nucleotides: TGCAGCGTTGTACTAGCGGGAGTCGAGCAGTACTTC. Translation: CSVVLAGVEQYF.

The V and J genes are TRBV20-1 and TRBJ2-2; TRBD2 agrees at 10 bases. V gave up 0 bases and J gave up 2 bases; unmatched junction bases: 6. The CDR3 runs 17 residues. Germline CDR1 reads DFQATT; CDR2 reads SNEGSKA (reference sequence). CDR3 region: CSAREPGLAVNTGELFF. The CDR3 region has the DNA TGCAGTGCTAGAGAGCCCGGACTAGCGGTTAACACCGGGGAGCTGTTTTTT.

V and J are TRBV6-1 and TRBJ2-7; D gene ambiguous. Trimming took 1 base from V and 4 from J, leaving 8 bases between them. Germline V gene lookup returns CDR1 MNHNS and CDR2 SASEGT. The CDR3 has 13 residues. CDR3: CASSEEMSYEQYF. CDR3 DNA sequence: TGTGCCAGCAGTGAAGAAATGTCTTACGAGCAGTACTTC.

This clonotype was recorded at least ten times. CDR3 bases: TGCAGTGCTGAAACCGGAATCTACAATGAGCAGTTCTTC. Amino acid sequence: CSAETGIYNEQFF. The V call is TRBV20-1, the J call TRBJ2-1, with unresolved D. The CDR3 has 13 amino acids. Germline values: CDR1 DFQATT, CDR2 SNEGSKA (reference sequence). Trimming left V 5 bases short and J 3 bases short, with 11 bases between.

The sample holds many counts of this clonotype. The rearrangement uses TRBV10-3 and TRBJ2-1; 11 bases map to TRBD2. The trim removed 0 bases at V and 9 bases at J, leaving 4 bases unmatched. The CDR3 contains 15 residues. Germline lookup yields CDR1 ENHRY and CDR2 SYGVKD. The CDR3 nucleotides are TGTGCCATCAGTGAGTCTAGCGGGAGGGCCTCTGAGCAGTTCTTC. This gives the protein CAISESSGRASEQFF.

This clonotype has more than one count but fewer than ten. The V gene is TRBV24-1, the J gene TRBJ1-2; D remains ambiguous. Trimming took off 4 bases at V and 3 bases at J, with 14 bases between the two ends. The CDR3 has 15 residues. Per the germline V gene, CDR1 is KGHDR and CDR2 is SFDVKD. The CDR3 region has the DNA TGTGCCACCAGTGAGCCTGATAGGAGCGACTATGGCTACACCTTC. Its translation is CATSEPDRSDYGYTF.

This clonotype occurred many times. The chain links TRBV25-1 to TRBJ1-1; D is ambiguous. This CDR3 is built from 11 residues. The V end lost 7 bases, the J end lost 5 bases, and 8 bases lay between the germline ends. Germline V gives CDR1 MGHDK, CDR2 SYGVNS. The CDR3 DNA is TGTGCCAGCATGGTTGGTACTGAAGCTTTCTTT. The encoded protein is CASMVGTEAFF.

This rearrangement joins TRBV19 to TRBJ2-1, with D possibly TRBD2 on 5 matching bases. Per the germline V gene, CDR1 is LNHDA and CDR2 is SQIVND (reference sequence). The V end lost 8 bases, the J end lost 7 bases, and 15 bases lay between the germline ends. This CDR3 is built from 13 residues. CDR3 loop: CASEQRTGNEQFF. CDR3 in DNA: TGTGCCAGTGAGCAGCGGACTGGGAATGAGCAGTTCTTC.

In its sample, this clonotype was seen many times. The chain recombines TRBV5-1 with TRBJ2-2; no definite D call. Germline assignment: CDR1 SGHRS and CDR2 YFSETQ. This CDR3 comprises 16 residues. The V end lost 0 bases, the J end lost 8 bases, and 17 bases lay between the germline ends. The CDR3 sequence: CASSLGSTRARGELFF. The DNA of the CDR3 is TGCGCCAGCAGCTTGGGGTCCACGAGAGCGAGAGGGGAGCTGTTTTTT.

The chain is built from TRBV20-1 and TRBJ2-1; 13 positions match TRBD2. This CDR3 spans 15 amino acids. V lost 3 bases and J lost 6; bases outside the gene matches: 5. Germline CDR1 DFQATT, CDR2 SNEGSKA (reference sequence). Written as DNA, the CDR3 is TGCAGTGCTAGCCCAGGACTAGCGGGAGTCAATGAGCAGTTCTTC. Amino acid sequence: CSASPGLAGVNEQFF.